These T cell receptor beta chains were read from a single sample in a study of beta chain features in type 1 diabetes. Profiled with immunoSEQ multiplex PCR; TCRdb holds only in-frame clones, not every one. The sample gives some 150,000 clones, approximately 8.8% of which show up once; 0.7% is in the top ten. Material for sequencing was central memory CD4+ T cells from blood. Receptors were obtained from a woman aged 25 to 39 with type 1 diabetes. CDR3s include the opening cysteine and the closing phenylalanine or tryptophan. D genes are given only for firm matches. The size entry is marked missing in some rows and otherwise reads once, few, many or a size class.

CDR3nt,CDR3aa,d_gene,v_gene,j_gene,abundance
TGCGCCAGCAGCTTGGGACAGGGGTGGGATGAGCAGTTCTTC,CASSLGQGWDEQFF,TRBD1,TRBV5-1,TRBJ2-1,few
TGTGCCAGCTCTCTCACAGGTTCTGGGGCCAACGTCCTGACTTTC,CASSLTGSGANVLTF,.,TRBV19,TRBJ2-6,.
TGTGCCAGCAGTGAAGCGGGAGTTGTCCACGAGCAGTACTTC,CASSEAGVVHEQYF,.,TRBV2,TRBJ2-7,few
TGTGCCAGCAGCTTAGCGGACAGGGGGATTGGGGACACTGAAGCTTTCTTT,CASSLADRGIGDTEAFF,TRBD1,TRBV7-9,TRBJ1-1,.
TGTGCCAGCAGCTCGGGACATCATATAAGATCAGATACGCAGTATTTT,CASSSGHHIRSDTQYF,.,TRBV5-6,TRBJ2-3,.
TGTGCCTGGAGTTTTTACAGGGCGACCGGGGAGCTGTTTTTT,CAWSFYRATGELFF,.,TRBV30,TRBJ2-2,many
TGTGCCAGCAGCTTAGGACAGTACACTGAAGCTTTCTTT,CASSLGQYTEAFF,.,TRBV7-9,TRBJ1-1,few
TGTGCCAGCAGTCCGTGGGACAGCCAAGAGACCCAGTACTTC,CASSPWDSQETQYF,TRBD1,TRBV6-5,TRBJ2-5,few
TGTGCCAGCAGCGGGACACATGAAAAACTGTTTTTT,CASSGTHEKLFF,.,TRBV6-1,TRBJ1-4,.
TGTGCCAGCAGCCTACAGGGGAACACTGAAGCTTTCTTT,CASSLQGNTEAFF,.,TRBV14,TRBJ1-1,.
TGCGCCAGCACCGAACAGGGGAACACTGAAGCTTTCTTT,CASTEQGNTEAFF,.,TRBV5-1,TRBJ1-1,few
TGTGCCAGCAGCCGGACTAGTGTCGTTTCGAATGAGCAGTTCTTC,CASSRTSVVSNEQFF,TRBD2,TRBV7-6,TRBJ2-1,few
TGTGCCAGCAGCTTAGTTAGCCAAGTAGGTCGAGACAATGAGCAGTTCTTC,CASSLVSQVGRDNEQFF,.,TRBV7-3,TRBJ2-1,.
TGTGCCACCTCTCCGGGAGCATCCACAGATACGCAGTATTTT,CATSPGASTDTQYF,.,TRBV15,TRBJ2-3,.
TGTGCCAGCTATCCTCTAGCGGGAAAGTCGACTCGATGGCAAGAGACCCAGTACTTC,CASYPLAGKSTRWQETQYF,TRBD2,TRBV28,TRBJ2-5,few
TGTGCCAGCCACGGGGGGACTAATGAAAAACTGTTTTTT,CASHGGTNEKLFF,.,TRBV2,TRBJ1-4,few
TGTGCCAGCAGTTTATTAAGTCGGTCAGGGGGCAATGAGCAGTTCTTC,CASSLLSRSGGNEQFF,TRBD1,TRBV28,TRBJ2-1,few
TGCGCCAGCAGCCACTTAGACAGAAACACTGAAGCTTTCTTT,CASSHLDRNTEAFF,.,TRBV4-1,TRBJ1-1,.
TGTGCCAGCAGGGAGGGGTCTTATAGCAATCAGCCCCAGCATTTT,CASREGSYSNQPQHF,.,TRBV2,TRBJ1-5,few
TGTGCCAGCAGCTTAGGAGGGTATGGCTACACCTTC,CASSLGGYGYTF,.,TRBV7-9,TRBJ1-2,few
TGTGCCAGCTCACCACGACAGGAAGTGGATGGCTACACCTTC,CASSPRQEVDGYTF,.,TRBV18,TRBJ1-2,.
TGTGCCAGCAGCTTAGATATGACAGGGTACTATGGCTACACCTTC,CASSLDMTGYYGYTF,TRBD1,TRBV7-2,TRBJ1-2,few
TGCGCCAGCAGCTTAGGTAGCGGGAGCTCCTACAATGAGCAGTTCTTC,CASSLGSGSSYNEQFF,TRBD2,TRBV5-1,TRBJ2-1,few
TGCGCCAGCAGCTTGGTGACAGGGTTGGATGAGCAGTTCTTC,CASSLVTGLDEQFF,TRBD1,TRBV5-1,TRBJ2-1,.
TGTGCCAGCAGCTTAGGAGGGTGGACCACCTACGAGCAGTACTTC,CASSLGGWTTYEQYF,.,TRBV7-3,TRBJ2-7,few
TGTGCCAGCAGTCTCTTGGCAGGTGAGCAGTTCTTC,CASSLLAGEQFF,.,TRBV7-8,TRBJ2-1,few
TGTGCCAGTAGTAACACAGGGGGCTTCACTGAAGCTTTCTTT,CASSNTGGFTEAFF,TRBD1,TRBV19,TRBJ1-1,.
TGTGCCAGCAGCTCGACAGGGGTAACCTACGAGCAGTACTTC,CASSSTGVTYEQYF,TRBD1,TRBV5-5,TRBJ2-7,.
TGTGCCTGGACCAGGGATAGCAATCAGCCCCAGCATTTT,CAWTRDSNQPQHF,.,TRBV30,TRBJ1-5,few
TGTGCCTGGAGCGGGACAGGTCTCGGGGAGCTGTTTTTT,CAWSGTGLGELFF,TRBD1,TRBV30,TRBJ2-2,few
TGTGCCAGTAGCAATCCACTAGCGGGAGGGCGAAACGAGCAGTACTTC,CASSNPLAGGRNEQYF,TRBD2,TRBV19,TRBJ2-7,.
TGTGCCAGCAGCCTCCTACAGGGACCGGGGGAGACCCAGTACTTC,CASSLLQGPGETQYF,.,TRBV7-9,TRBJ2-5,.
TGTGCCAGCAGCTTGTATGCGCGGTCTGAGCAGTACTTC,CASSLYARSEQYF,.,TRBV7-9,TRBJ2-7,few
TGTGCCAGGACGACGGACTCGAGAGGCTACACCTTC,CARTTDSRGYTF,.,TRBV27,TRBJ1-2,.
TGTGCCAGCTCGACAGGGGACTCTGGCTACACCTTC,CASSTGDSGYTF,TRBD1,TRBV28,TRBJ1-2,.